This TCR beta chain was found in a study of vaccination effects on CD4 cells after COVID-19. Within the ViraFEST assay, antigen-specific CD4+ T cells underwent expansion with viral peptide pools prior to sequencing. Following an approximately 10-day culture, CD4+ T cells were purified. Vaccination of participants consisted of two doses of either the BNT162b2 or mRNA-1273 vaccine. Supplemented with 8.5 to 10 IU/ml IL-2 and about 10 ug/ml peptides, some 2 million PBMC per well were kept in culture. This CDR3 has 15 residues. Germline CDR1 is MNHNS and CDR2 is SASEGT. V lost 2 bases and J 0 bases, leaving 11 bases between the germline ends. Profiling relied on immunoSEQ multiplex PCR, and the TCRdb table lists in-frame clones only, not all of them. The repertoire holds some 29,000 clones, approximately 64% seen once, with approximately 8.9% in the top ten. Regarding this clone: Its antigen is currently unknown.

The material sequenced was CD4+ T cells from PBMCs cultured with SARS-CoV-2 spike peptides, taken after COVID-19 vaccination. This TCR derives from a human donor who received a COVID-19 vaccine. The chain links TRBV6-1 to TRBJ2-7; no clear D. CDR3 sequence reads: CASSEPNTYSYEQYF. The CDR3 coding sequence is TGTGCCAGCAGTGAACCCAATACATACTCCTACGAGCAGTACTTC.